Described below is a single T cell receptor beta chain sequence and its context. These data originate in a study of shared clonotypes between healthy human individuals. The assay was immunoSEQ multiplex PCR, and TCRdb's table has in-frame clones only and misses some. The sample records a few hundred thousand clones, 79% being singletons. Germline V gene data show CDR1 as SGHVS and CDR2 as FQNEAQ. V was trimmed by 5 bases and J by 7 bases, leaving 14 bases between them. The CDR3 has 13 residues. The genes are TRBV7-8 and TRBJ2-5; a possible D gene is TRBD2 (6 bases). What was sequenced was PBMCs. The clonotype originates from a woman aged 40-49 years in good health. Some clones in this sample may be carry-over from other donors' samples. The CDR3, as DNA: TGTGCCAGCAGCCTGGGACTGTGGGGGACCCAGTACTTC. Protein: CASSLGLWGTQYF.